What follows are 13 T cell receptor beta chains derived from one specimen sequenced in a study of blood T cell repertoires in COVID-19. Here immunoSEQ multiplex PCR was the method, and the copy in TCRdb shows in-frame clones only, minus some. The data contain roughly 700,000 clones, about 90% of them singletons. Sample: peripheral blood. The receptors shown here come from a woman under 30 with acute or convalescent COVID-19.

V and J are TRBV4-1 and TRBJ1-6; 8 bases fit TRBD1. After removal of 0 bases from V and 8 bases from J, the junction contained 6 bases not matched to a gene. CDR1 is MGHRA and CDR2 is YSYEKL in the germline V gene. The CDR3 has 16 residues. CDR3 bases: TGCGCCAGCAGCCAAGACCCCGGACAGGGAGATTCACCCCTCCACTTT. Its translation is CASSQDPGQGDSPLHF.

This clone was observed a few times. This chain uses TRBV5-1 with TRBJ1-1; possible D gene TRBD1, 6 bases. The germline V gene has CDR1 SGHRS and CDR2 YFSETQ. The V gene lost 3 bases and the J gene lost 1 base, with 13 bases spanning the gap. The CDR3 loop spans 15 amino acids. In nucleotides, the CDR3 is TGCGCCAGCAGCTGGACAGCTACTAAGAACACTGAAGCTTTCTTT. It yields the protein CASSWTATKNTEAFF.

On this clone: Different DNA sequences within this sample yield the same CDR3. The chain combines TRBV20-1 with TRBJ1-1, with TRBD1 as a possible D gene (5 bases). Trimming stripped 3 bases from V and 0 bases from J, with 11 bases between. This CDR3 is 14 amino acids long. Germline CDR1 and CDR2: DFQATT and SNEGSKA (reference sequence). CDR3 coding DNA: TGCAGTGCTAGTCCTAGACAGATGAACACTGAAGCTTTCTTT. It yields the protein CSASPRQMNTEAFF.

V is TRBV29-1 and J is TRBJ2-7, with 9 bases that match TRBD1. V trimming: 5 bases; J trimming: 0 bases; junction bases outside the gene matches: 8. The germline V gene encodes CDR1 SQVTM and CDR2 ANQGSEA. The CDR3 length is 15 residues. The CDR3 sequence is CSVHGTGQSSYEQYF. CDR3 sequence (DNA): TGCAGCGTTCACGGGACAGGGCAAAGCTCCTACGAGCAGTACTTC.

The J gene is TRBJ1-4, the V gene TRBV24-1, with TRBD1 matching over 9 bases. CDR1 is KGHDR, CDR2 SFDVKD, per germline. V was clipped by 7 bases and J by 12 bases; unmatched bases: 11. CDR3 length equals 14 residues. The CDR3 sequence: CATSSAGQGNELFF. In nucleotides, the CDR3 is TGTGCCACCAGCAGCGCGGGACAGGGAAACGAACTGTTTTTT.

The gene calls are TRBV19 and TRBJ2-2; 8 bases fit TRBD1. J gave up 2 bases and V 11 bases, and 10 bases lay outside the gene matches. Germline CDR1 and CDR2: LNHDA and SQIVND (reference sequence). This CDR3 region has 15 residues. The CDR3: CASSDRGGNTGELFF. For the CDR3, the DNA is TGTGCCTCATCCGACAGGGGAGGTAACACCGGGGAGCTGTTTTTT.

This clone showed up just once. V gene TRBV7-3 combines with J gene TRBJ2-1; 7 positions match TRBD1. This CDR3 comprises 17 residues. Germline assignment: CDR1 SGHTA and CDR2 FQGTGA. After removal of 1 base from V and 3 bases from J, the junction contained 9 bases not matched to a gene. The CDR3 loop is CASSLKKAQGYYNEQFF. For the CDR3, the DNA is TGTGCCAGCAGCTTAAAAAAGGCACAGGGGTACTACAATGAGCAGTTCTTC.

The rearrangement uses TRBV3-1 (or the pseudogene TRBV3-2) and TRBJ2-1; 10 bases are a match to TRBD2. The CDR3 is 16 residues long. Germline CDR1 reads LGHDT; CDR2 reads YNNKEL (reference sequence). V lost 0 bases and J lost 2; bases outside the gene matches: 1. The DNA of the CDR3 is TGTGCCAGCAGCCAAGATGGGACTAGCGCCTACAATGAGCAGTTCTTC. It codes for CASSQDGTSAYNEQFF.

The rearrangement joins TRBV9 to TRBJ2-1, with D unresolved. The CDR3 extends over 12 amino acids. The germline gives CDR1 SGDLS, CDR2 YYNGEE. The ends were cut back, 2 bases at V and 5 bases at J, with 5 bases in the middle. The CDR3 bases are TGTGCCAGCAGCGTCTCTCACAATGAGCAGTTCTTC. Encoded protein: CASSVSHNEQFF.

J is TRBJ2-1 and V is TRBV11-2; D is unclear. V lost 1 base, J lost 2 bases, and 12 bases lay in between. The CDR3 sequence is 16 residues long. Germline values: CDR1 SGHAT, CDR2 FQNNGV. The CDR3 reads CASSLVGGSAYNEQFF. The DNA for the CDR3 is TGTGCCAGCAGCTTAGTCGGCGGCTCGGCCTACAATGAGCAGTTCTTC.

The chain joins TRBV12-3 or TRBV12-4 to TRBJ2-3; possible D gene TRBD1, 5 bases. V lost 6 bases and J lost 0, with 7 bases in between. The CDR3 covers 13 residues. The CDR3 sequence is CASRGPSTDTQYF. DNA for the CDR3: TGTGCCAGCAGGGGGCCGAGCACAGATACGCAGTATTTT.

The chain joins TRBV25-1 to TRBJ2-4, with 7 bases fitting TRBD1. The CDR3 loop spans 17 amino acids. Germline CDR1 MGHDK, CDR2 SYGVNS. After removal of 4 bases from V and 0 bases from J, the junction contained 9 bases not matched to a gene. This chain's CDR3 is CASSGQRQGLAKNIQYF. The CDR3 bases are TGTGCCAGCAGTGGACAAAGACAGGGATTAGCCAAAAACATTCAGTACTTC. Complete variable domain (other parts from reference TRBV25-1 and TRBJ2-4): EADIYQTPRYLVIGTGKKITLECSQTMGHDKMYWYQQDPGMELHLIHYSYGVNSTEKGDLSSESTVSRIRTEHFPLTLESARPSHTSQYLCASSGQRQGLAKNIQYFGAGTRLSVL.

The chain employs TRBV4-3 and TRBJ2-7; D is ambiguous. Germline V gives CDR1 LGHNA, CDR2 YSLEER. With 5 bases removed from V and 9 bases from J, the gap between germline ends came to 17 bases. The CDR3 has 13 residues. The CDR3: CASSDTLSTRQYF. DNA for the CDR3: TGCGCCAGCAGCGACACGTTATCTACGAGGCAGTACTTC.